This T cell receptor beta chain was recovered during a study of shared clonotypes between healthy human individuals. Germline V CDR1 and CDR2: MDHEN, SYDVKM. The CDR3 length is 15 residues. V lost 4 bases and J lost 2; bases outside the gene matches: 4. Sequencing used immunoSEQ multiplex PCR; TCRdb keeps in-frame clones, though not all of them. The table includes about 2,100,000 clones, about 92% detected once. As defined, naive CD8 cells were CD45RO-negative and positively selected for CCR7, with terminally differentiated effector memory CD45RA+ cells excluded. J is TRBJ2-3 and V is TRBV28, with 9 nucleotides matching TRBD2. This TCR was sampled from a man aged 18-30 years in good health. Some clones in this sample may be carry-over from other donors' samples. The sequenced material came from naive CD8+ T cells from PBMCs. The CDR3 protein is CASSSLAGFTDTQYF. For the CDR3, the DNA is TGTGCCAGCAGTTCACTAGCGGGTTTCACAGATACGCAGTATTTT.